This TCR beta chain was captured in a study of stem cell transplantation in POMP-related autoinflammatory disease. This clone was detected once. The V and J ends lost 5 bases and 5 bases respectively, with 21 bases between them. This CDR3 contains 16 residues. Germline CDR1 and CDR2: SGHAT and FQNNGV. This table comes from immunoSEQ multiplex PCR, and its TCRdb copy is limited to in-frame clones, with some not included. Here the sample spans some 68,000 clones, about nine tenths being singletons. The sequence derives from a human patient with POMP-related autoinflammation and immune dysregulation (PRAID). Some T cells may have originated in the graft donor. The sample in question was CD4+ T cells from PBMCs, obtained after stem cell transplantation. The chain has TRBV11-2 and TRBJ1-1, with a weak D call TRBD1 (6 bases). The CDR3 bases are TGTGCCAGCAGCACCGGGGGGCCGGGATCGAGGACTGAAGCTTTCTTT. Translated: CASSTGGPGSRTEAFF.